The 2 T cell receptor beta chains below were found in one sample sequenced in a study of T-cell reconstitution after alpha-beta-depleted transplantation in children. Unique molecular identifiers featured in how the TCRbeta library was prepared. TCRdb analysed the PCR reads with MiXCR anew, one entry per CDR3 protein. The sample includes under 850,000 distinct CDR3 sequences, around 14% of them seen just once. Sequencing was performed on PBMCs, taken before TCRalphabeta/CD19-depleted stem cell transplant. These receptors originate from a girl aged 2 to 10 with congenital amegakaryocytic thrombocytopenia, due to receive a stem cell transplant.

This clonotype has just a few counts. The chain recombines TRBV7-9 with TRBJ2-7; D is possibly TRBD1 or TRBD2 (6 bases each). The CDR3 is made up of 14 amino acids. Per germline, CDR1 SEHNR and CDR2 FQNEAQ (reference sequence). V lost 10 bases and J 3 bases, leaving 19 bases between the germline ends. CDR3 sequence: CAIIKGGDYYEQYF. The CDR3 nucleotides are TGTGCCATCATAAAGGGGGGAGACTACTACGAGCAGTACTTC. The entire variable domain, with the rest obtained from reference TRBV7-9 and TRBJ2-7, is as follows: DTGVSQNPRHKITKRGQNVTFRCDPISEHNRLYWYRQTLGQGPEFLTYFQNEAQLEKSRLLSDRFSAERPKGSFSTLEIQRTEQGDSAMYLCAIIKGGDYYEQYFGPGTRLTVT.

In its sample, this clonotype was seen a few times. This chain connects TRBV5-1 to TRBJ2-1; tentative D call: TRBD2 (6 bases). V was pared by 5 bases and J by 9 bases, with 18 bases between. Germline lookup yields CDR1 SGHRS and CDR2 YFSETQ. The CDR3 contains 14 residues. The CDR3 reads CASSLGEVSSEQFF. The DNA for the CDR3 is TGCGCCAGCAGTCTGGGGGAGGTTTCGAGTGAGCAGTTCTTC.